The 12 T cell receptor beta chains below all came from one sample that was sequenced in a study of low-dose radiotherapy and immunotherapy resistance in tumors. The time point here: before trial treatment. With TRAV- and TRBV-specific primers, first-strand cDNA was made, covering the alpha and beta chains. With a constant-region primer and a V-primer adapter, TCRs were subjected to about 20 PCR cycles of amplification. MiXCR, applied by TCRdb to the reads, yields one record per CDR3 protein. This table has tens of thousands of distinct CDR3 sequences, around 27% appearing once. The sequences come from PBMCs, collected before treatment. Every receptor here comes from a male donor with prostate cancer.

The CDR3 region is CASSAPGTSGGPTQYF. As DNA, the CDR3 is TGTGCCAGCAGTGCCCCCGGGACTAGCGGGGGGCCTACGCAGTATTTT. This chain joins TRBV13 and TRBJ2-3; 15 nucleotides line up with TRBD2. This CDR3 region has 16 residues. In germline, CDR1 is PRHDT, CDR2 FYEKMQ (reference sequence). With V trimmed by 6 bases and J by 8 bases, 9 bases remained unmatched.

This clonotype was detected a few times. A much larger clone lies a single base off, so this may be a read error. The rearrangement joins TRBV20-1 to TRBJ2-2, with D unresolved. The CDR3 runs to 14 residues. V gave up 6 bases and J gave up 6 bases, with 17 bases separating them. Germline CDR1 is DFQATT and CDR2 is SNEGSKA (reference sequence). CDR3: CSAPRLGNAGELFF. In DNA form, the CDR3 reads TGCAGTGCCCCGCGCCTCGGCAACGCCGGGGAGCTGTTTTTT.

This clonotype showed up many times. Written as DNA, the CDR3 is TGCAGTGCTTGGGACTCCCCCGGGGAGCTGTTTTTT. The encoded protein is CSAWDSPGELFF. The chain joins TRBV20-1 to TRBJ2-2, with D possibly TRBD2 on 6 matching bases. The CDR3 sequence is 12 residues long. Germline V gene lookup returns CDR1 DFQATT and CDR2 SNEGSKA (reference sequence). The germline V and J ends were trimmed by 5 bases and 6 bases, with 10 bases remaining between them.

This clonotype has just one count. The DNA of the CDR3 is TGTGCCAGCAGTTATACCGGGACTAGCGGGCCAGAGACCCAGTACTTC. It yields the protein CASSYTGTSGPETQYF. This chain links TRBV28 with TRBJ2-5; 12 bases align to TRBD2. This CDR3 has 16 amino acids. V shed 4 bases, J shed 4 bases, and the junction held 7 bases outside the gene matches. Germline assignment: CDR1 MDHEN and CDR2 SYDVKM.

CDR3 residues: CAWSVVLLGEQYF. The CDR3, as DNA: TGTGCCTGGAGTGTAGTACTATTGGGGGAGCAGTACTTC. This sequence joins TRBV30 and TRBJ2-7; D is undetermined. Trimming shortened V by 0 bases and J by 7 bases, and 13 bases separated the two germline ends. Per the germline V gene, CDR1 is GTSNPN and CDR2 is SVGIG (reference sequence). The CDR3 extends over 13 amino acids.

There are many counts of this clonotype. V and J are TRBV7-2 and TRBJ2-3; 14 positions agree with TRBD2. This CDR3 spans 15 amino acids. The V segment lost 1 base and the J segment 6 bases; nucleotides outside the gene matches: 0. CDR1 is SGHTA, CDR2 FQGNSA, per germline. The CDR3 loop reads CASSLGLAGGDTQYF. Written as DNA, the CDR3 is TGTGCCAGCAGCTTAGGACTAGCGGGAGGGGATACGCAGTATTTT.

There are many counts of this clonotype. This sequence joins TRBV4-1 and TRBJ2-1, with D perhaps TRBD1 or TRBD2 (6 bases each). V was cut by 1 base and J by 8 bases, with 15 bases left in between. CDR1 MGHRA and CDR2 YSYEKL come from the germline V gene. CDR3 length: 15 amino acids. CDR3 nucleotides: TGCGCCAGCAGCCAAGGGGGGGCCTCGGGGGATGAGCAGTTCTTC. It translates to CASSQGGASGDEQFF.

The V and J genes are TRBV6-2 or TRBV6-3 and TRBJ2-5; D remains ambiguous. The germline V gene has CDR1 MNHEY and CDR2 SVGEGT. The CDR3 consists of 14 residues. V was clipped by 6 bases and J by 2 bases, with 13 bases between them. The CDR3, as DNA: TGTGCCAGCAGCCCCGACACCCATCAAGAGACCCAGTACTTC. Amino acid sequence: CASSPDTHQETQYF.

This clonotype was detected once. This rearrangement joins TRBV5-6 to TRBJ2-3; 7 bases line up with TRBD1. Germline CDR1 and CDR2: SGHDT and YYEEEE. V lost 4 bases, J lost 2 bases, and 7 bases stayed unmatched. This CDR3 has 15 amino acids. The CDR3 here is CASSPGTEITDTQYF. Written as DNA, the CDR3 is TGTGCCAGCAGCCCAGGGACAGAAATCACAGATACGCAGTATTTT.

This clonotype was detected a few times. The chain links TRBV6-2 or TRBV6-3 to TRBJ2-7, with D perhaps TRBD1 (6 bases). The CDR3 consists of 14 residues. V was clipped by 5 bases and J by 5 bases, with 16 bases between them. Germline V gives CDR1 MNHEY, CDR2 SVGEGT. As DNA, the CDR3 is TGTGCCAGCAGTGAACTACAGGGTATCGACGAGCAGTACTTC. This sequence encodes CASSELQGIDEQYF.

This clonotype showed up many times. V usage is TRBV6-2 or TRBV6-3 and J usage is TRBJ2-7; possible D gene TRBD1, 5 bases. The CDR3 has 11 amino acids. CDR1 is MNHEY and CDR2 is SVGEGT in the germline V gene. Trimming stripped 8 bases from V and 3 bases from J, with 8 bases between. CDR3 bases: TGTGCCAGCGGAAGGGGCTACGAGCAGTACTTC. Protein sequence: CASGRGYEQYF.

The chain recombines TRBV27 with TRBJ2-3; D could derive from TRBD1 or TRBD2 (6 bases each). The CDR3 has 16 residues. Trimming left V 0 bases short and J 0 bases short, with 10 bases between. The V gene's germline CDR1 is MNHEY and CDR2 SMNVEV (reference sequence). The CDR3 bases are TGTGCCAGCAGTTTATCGAGGGGGAGGAGCACAGATACGCAGTATTTT. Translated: CASSLSRGRSTDTQYF.